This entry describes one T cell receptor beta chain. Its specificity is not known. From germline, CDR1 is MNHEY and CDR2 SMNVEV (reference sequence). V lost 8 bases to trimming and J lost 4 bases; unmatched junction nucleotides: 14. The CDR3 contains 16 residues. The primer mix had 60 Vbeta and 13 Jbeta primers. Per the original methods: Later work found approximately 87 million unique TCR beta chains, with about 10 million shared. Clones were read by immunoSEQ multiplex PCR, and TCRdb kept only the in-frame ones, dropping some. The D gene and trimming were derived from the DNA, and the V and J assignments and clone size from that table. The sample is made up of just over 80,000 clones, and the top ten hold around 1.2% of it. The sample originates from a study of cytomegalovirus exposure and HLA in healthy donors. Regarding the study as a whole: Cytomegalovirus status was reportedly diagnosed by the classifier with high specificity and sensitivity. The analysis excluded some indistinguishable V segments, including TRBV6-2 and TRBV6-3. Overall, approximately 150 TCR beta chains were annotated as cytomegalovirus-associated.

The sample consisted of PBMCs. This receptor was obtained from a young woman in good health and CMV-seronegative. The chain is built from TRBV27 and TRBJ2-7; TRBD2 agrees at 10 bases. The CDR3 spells CASGVGSGRAGYEQYF. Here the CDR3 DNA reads TGTGCCAGCGGAGTCGGCAGCGGGAGGGCCGGGTACGAGCAGTACTTC.